This TCR beta chain comes out of a study of beta chain features in type 1 diabetes. Study results and caveats: Shorter TCRB CDR3s, moderately but significantly so, marked every one of the four CD4+ subsets in Type 1 diabetes patients. At VDJ recombination sites, type 1 diabetes patients had fewer insertions and more deleted nucleotides.

For this clone: Its antigen remains unknown.

The CDR3 length is 13 residues. CDR1 MNHEY and CDR2 SVGAGI come from the germline V gene. Expressed TCRB transcripts were sequenced because the isolated RNA had all been reverse transcribed beforehand. Sequenced by immunoSEQ multiplex PCR; TCRdb stores in-frame clones only, minus some. The table lists tens of thousands of clones, approximately 62% of them singletons. This chain joins TRBV6-5 and TRBJ2-5; TRBD2 is a possible D gene (5 bases). The sequence came from a man aged 25 to 40 with type 1 diabetes. Some clones in this sample may be carry-over from other donors' samples. The sequenced sample was Tregs from blood. CDR3 bases: TGTGGTGCGGGCTTCACCTACCAAGAGACCCAGTACTTC. This sequence encodes CGAGFTYQETQYF.